What follows are 27 T cell receptor beta chains derived from one specimen sequenced in a study of blood T cell repertoires in COVID-19. Sequenced by immunoSEQ multiplex PCR; TCRdb stores in-frame clones only, minus some. The table has some 350,000 clones, around 87% seen once. The sample comprised peripheral blood. The receptors shown here come from a man aged 18 to 30 with active or convalescent COVID-19.

The chain uses TRBV28 and TRBJ2-7, with TRBD2 as a possible D gene (6 bases). The V and J ends lost 4 bases and 5 bases respectively, with 18 bases between them. The germline V gene encodes CDR1 MDHEN and CDR2 SYDVKM. There are 15 residues in the CDR3. CDR3 region: CASSSGTLGVNEQYF. CDR3 DNA sequence: TGTGCCAGCAGTTCTGGGACTTTGGGGGTGAACGAGCAGTACTTC.

In the case of this clone: At one of its ends the junction is not consistent with the germline gene, which may arise from a read error. This rearrangement joins TRBV5-8 to TRBJ2-6; D might be TRBD1 (6 bases). This CDR3 has 16 amino acids. CDR1 and CDR2 from the germline V gene are SGHTS and YDEGEE. The CDR3 nucleotides read TGTGCCAGCAGTCGGACAGTTAGCTCTGGGGCCAACGTGCTGACTTTC. Encoded protein: CASSRTVSSGANVLTF.

V gene TRBV18 combines with J gene TRBJ2-5; weak D call: TRBD1 (5 bases). Germline values: CDR1 KGHSH, CDR2 LQKENI. Deletions cut 5 bases from V and 4 bases from J, with 14 bases between. The CDR3 runs to 14 residues. CDR3 in DNA: TGTGCCAGCTCAGGCCTAAGGGGCGGAGAGACCCAGTACTTC. Its translation is CASSGLRGGETQYF.

This chain joins TRBV6-5 and TRBJ1-2; 10 bases map to TRBD1. In germline, CDR1 is MNHEY, CDR2 SVGAGI. V shed 6 bases and J 6 bases; nucleotides not matched to a gene: 4. The CDR3 has 13 amino acids. In DNA, the CDR3 is TGTGCCAGCAGCCCCGGGACAGGGGATGGCTACACCTTC. Its translation: CASSPGTGDGYTF.

As DNA, the CDR3 is TGTGCCATCAGACTAGCGGGGGCGGCAGATACGCAGTATTTT. Translated: CAIRLAGAADTQYF. The gene calls are TRBV10-3 and TRBJ2-3; 11 positions match TRBD2. J lost 4 bases, V lost 6 bases, and 3 bases had no gene match. This CDR3 comprises 14 residues. Germline CDR1 ENHRY, CDR2 SYGVKD.

The chain is built from TRBV12-3 or TRBV12-4 and TRBJ1-2, with 11 nucleotides matching TRBD1. V gave up 5 bases and J gave up 7 bases; unmatched junction bases: 3. The CDR3 extends over 13 amino acids. DNA of the CDR3: TGTGCCAGCAGTCCCGGGACAGGGGGTGGCTACACCTTC. Protein sequence: CASSPGTGGGYTF.

This clone was detected once. The chain employs TRBV5-6 and TRBJ1-4, with a tentative D call TRBD1 (5 bases). Germline V gives CDR1 SGHDT, CDR2 YYEEEE. CDR3 length: 15 amino acids. Trimming removed 5 bases from V and 6 bases from J, with 17 bases in between. The DNA of the CDR3 is TGTGCCAGCAGTCGGCTCTCAGGGAGGGATGAAAAACTGTTTTTT. Translation: CASSRLSGRDEKLFF.

This clone was found once. The chain couples TRBV7-3 to TRBJ2-5; D might be TRBD1 (6 bases). Germline-derived CDR1 and CDR2 are SGHTA and FQGTGA. CDR3 length equals 16 residues. V lost 5 bases, J lost 1 base, and 17 bases lay in between. The CDR3 DNA follows: TGTGCCAGCAGCCCAAGCCGGACAGCAACCCAAGAGACCCAGTACTTC. Protein sequence: CASSPSRTATQETQYF.

The chain has TRBV27 and TRBJ1-6; D perhaps matches TRBD1 (5 bases). The V gene's germline CDR1 is MNHEY and CDR2 SMNVEV (reference sequence). The CDR3 consists of 16 residues. V was pared by 6 bases and J by 0 bases, with 12 bases between. CDR3 residues: CASRRGQSSYNSPLHF. The CDR3 DNA sequence: TGTGCCAGCAGAAGGGGTCAAAGCTCCTATAATTCACCCCTCCACTTT.

The rearrangement joins TRBV6-2 or TRBV6-3 to TRBJ2-7; D unclear. Trimming shortened V by 6 bases and J by 4 bases, and 7 bases separated the two germline ends. Per the germline V gene, CDR1 is MNHEY and CDR2 is SVGEGT. This CDR3 is 11 amino acids long. The CDR3 DNA reads as TGTGCCAGCAGCCATTATTACGAGCAGTACTTC. This encodes CASSHYYEQYF.

CDR3 amino acids: CASSLSPAYEQYF. The CDR3, as DNA: TGTGCCAGCAGTTTATCGCCAGCCTACGAGCAGTACTTC. The chain combines TRBV27 with TRBJ2-7; D uncertain. V lost 0 bases and J 2 bases, leaving 5 bases between the germline ends. The CDR3 consists of 13 residues. CDR1 and CDR2 from the germline V gene are MNHEY and SMNVEV (reference sequence).

The chain joins TRBV3-1 (or the pseudogene TRBV3-2) to TRBJ2-5; D remains unclear. The CDR3 is 12 amino acids. Trimming left V 0 bases short and J 6 bases short, with 5 bases between. Germline lookup yields CDR1 LGHDT and CDR2 YNNKEL (reference sequence). This CDR3 reads CASSQDQKTQYF. The CDR3 DNA reads TGTGCCAGCAGCCAAGATCAGAAGACCCAGTACTTC.

The J gene is TRBJ1-2, the V gene TRBV7-2; D is possibly TRBD1 (5 bases). V gave up 3 bases and J gave up 7 bases, with 9 bases separating them. Germline V gene sequence: CDR1 SGHTA, CDR2 FQGNSA. The CDR3 is 12 residues long. The CDR3 protein is CASSLQGGGYTF. Written as DNA, the CDR3 is TGTGCCAGCAGCTTGCAGGGAGGTGGCTACACCTTC.

The V gene is TRBV30, the J gene TRBJ1-3; D is possibly TRBD1 (6 bases). This CDR3 has 14 residues. CDR1 is GTSNPN and CDR2 is SVGIG in the germline V gene (reference sequence). Trimming cost V 1 base and J 7 bases, with 14 bases left between them. The CDR3 bases are TGTGCCTGGAGTGGCGGACAGAAGGTGAACACCATATATTTT. It translates to CAWSGGQKVNTIYF.

The chain has TRBV24-1 and TRBJ1-2; D might be TRBD1 (6 bases). V shed 3 bases and J shed 3 bases, with 10 bases lying between them. Germline CDR1 is KGHDR and CDR2 is SFDVKD. The CDR3 extends over 14 amino acids. The CDR3 region has the DNA TGTGCCACCAGTGATCCAACAGGGTACTATGGCTACACCTTC. Translated, it gives CATSDPTGYYGYTF.

This chain joins TRBV5-6 and TRBJ1-4; maybe TRBD1 (6 bases). V lost 3 bases and J 8 bases, leaving 14 bases between the germline ends. Germline V lookup: CDR1 SGHDT, CDR2 YYEEEE. The CDR3 is 14 amino acids. Here the CDR3 reads CASSSDRIGEKLFF. CDR3 DNA sequence: TGTGCCAGCAGCTCGGACAGAATCGGAGAAAAACTGTTTTTT.

This chain links TRBV7-9 with TRBJ2-7; D is undetermined. Trimming stripped 2 bases from V and 0 bases from J, with 14 bases between. CDR1 is SEHNR, CDR2 FQNEAQ, per germline (reference sequence). This CDR3 has 16 amino acids. CDR3 sequence: CASSLPDTSSSYEQYF. The CDR3 DNA follows: TGTGCCAGCAGCTTACCAGACACATCGAGCTCCTACGAGCAGTACTTC.

V and J are TRBV28 and TRBJ2-7; 8 bases agree with TRBD1. V gave up 5 bases and J gave up 2 bases; unmatched junction bases: 5. From germline, CDR1 is MDHEN and CDR2 SYDVKM. The CDR3 covers 14 residues. CDR3 coding DNA: TGTGCCAGCAGTGAGGGACAGGTGACCTACGAGCAGTACTTC. Its translation is CASSEGQVTYEQYF.

The chain combines TRBV15 with TRBJ2-1, with a possible D match to TRBD2 (7 bases). Trimming removed 6 bases at V and 4 bases at J, with 22 bases between. Germline CDR1 and CDR2: LNHNV and YYDKDF (reference sequence). This CDR3 is built from 17 residues. CDR3 amino acids: CATRFAGGRSLYNEQFF. CDR3 coding DNA: TGTGCCACCAGGTTTGCCGGGGGGCGGTCCCTTTACAATGAGCAGTTCTTC.

J is TRBJ2-7 and V is TRBV19, with D possibly being TRBD1 (5 bases). CDR1 and CDR2 from the germline V gene are LNHDA and SQIVND (reference sequence). Trimming cost V 1 base and J 2 bases, with 9 bases left between them. The CDR3 consists of 14 residues. The CDR3 DNA reads TGTGCCAGTAGTATAGGGGGCATCGCCTACGAGCAGTACTTC. Translated, it gives CASSIGGIAYEQYF. The full variable domain, with the rest looked up from reference TRBV19 and TRBJ2-7, is DGGITQSPKYLFRKEGQNVTLSCEQNLNHDAMYWYRQDPGQGLRLIYYSQIVNDFQKGDIAEGYSVSREKKESFPLTVTSAQKNPTAFYLCASSIGGIAYEQYFGPGTRLTVT.

The V and J genes are TRBV24-1 and TRBJ2-2, with TRBD2 matching 7 bases. Trimming removed 4 bases from V and 6 bases from J; junction bases left unmatched: 1. Germline CDR1 KGHDR, CDR2 SFDVKD. The CDR3 is 13 amino acids. The CDR3 region is CATSEGRAGELFF. In DNA form, the CDR3 reads TGTGCCACCAGTGAGGGGAGGGCCGGGGAGCTGTTTTTT.

The V and J genes are TRBV9 and TRBJ2-1; 7 bases are shared with TRBD2. The germline gives CDR1 SGDLS, CDR2 YYNGEE. This CDR3 spans 16 amino acids. With 0 bases clipped from V and 4 bases from J, the junction kept 7 bases outside the gene matches. CDR3 nucleotides: TGTGCCAGCAGCGTAGGAGATAGCGGGCCATACAATGAGCAGTTCTTC. It encodes CASSVGDSGPYNEQFF.

The chain combines TRBV7-3 with TRBJ2-1; perhaps TRBD2 as D (6 bases). The CDR3 is 15 residues long. Per germline, CDR1 SGHTA and CDR2 FQGTGA. Deletions cut 5 bases from V and 0 bases from J, with 11 bases between. CDR3 in DNA: TGTGCCAGCAGCCAAAGCGGGCTCTCCTACAATGAGCAGTTCTTC. Protein sequence: CASSQSGLSYNEQFF. Full variable domain (remainder filled in from reference TRBV7-3 and TRBJ2-1): GAGVSQTPSNKVTEKGKYVELRCDPISGHTALYWYRQSLGQGPEFLIYFQGTGAADDSGLPNDRFFAVRPEGSVSTLKIQRTERGDSAVYLCASSQSGLSYNEQFFGPGTRLTVL.

About this clone: In the same sample, other DNA sequences code for this CDR3. The rearrangement links TRBV6-5 to TRBJ1-2, with TRBD1 identical over 10 bases. The germline CDR1 and CDR2 sequences are MNHEY and SVGAGI. The V and J ends lost 2 bases and 3 bases, in that order; junction bases with no gene match: 3. The CDR3 consists of 15 residues. The CDR3 nucleotides read TGTGCCAGCAGTTACCGGGACAGGGGTTACTATGGCTACACCTTC. Residues: CASSYRDRGYYGYTF.

This chain joins TRBV28 and TRBJ2-3; a weak D match, TRBD2 (5 bases). Trimming removed 5 bases at V and 6 bases at J, with 12 bases between. The germline CDR1 and CDR2 sequences are MDHEN and SYDVKM. The CDR3 sequence is 13 residues long. The CDR3 bases are TGTGCCAGCAGTCTTGGAGGTCGTGATACGCAGTATTTT. Translation gives CASSLGGRDTQYF.

CDR3 sequence reads: CASRGLASYEQYF. CDR3 nucleotide sequence: TGTGCCAGCAGAGGACTAGCGAGCTACGAGCAGTACTTC. The rearrangement joins TRBV14 to TRBJ2-7, with TRBD2 matching 9 bases. CDR3 length equals 13 residues. The V segment lost 6 bases and the J segment 3 bases; nucleotides outside the gene matches: 3. Germline V gives CDR1 SGHDN, CDR2 FVKESK.

The genes are TRBV28 and TRBJ2-7; 8 bases agree with TRBD1. The V gene end was trimmed by 5 bases and the J gene end by 12 bases; junction bases not matched to a gene: 18. The CDR3 sequence is 15 residues long. Germline V CDR1 and CDR2: MDHEN, SYDVKM. CDR3 in DNA: TGTGCCAGCAGTCCGGGGTGGGGACAGGCGCCTTTGGGGTACTTC. This encodes CASSPGWGQAPLGYF.